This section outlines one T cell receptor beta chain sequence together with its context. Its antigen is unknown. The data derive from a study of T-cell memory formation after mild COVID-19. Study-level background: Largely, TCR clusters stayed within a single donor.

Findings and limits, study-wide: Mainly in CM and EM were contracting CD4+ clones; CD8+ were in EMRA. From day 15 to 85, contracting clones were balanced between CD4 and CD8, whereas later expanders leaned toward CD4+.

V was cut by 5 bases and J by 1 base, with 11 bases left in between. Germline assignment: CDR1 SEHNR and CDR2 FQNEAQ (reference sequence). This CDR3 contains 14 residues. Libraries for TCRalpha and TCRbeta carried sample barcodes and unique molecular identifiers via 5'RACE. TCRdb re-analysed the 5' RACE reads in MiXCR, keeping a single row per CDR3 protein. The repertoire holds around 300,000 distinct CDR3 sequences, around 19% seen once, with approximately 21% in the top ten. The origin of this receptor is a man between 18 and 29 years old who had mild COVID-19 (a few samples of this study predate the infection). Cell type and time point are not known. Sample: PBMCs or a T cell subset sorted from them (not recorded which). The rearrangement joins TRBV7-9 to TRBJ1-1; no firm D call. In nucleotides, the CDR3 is TGTGCCAGCAGCCCTAGCGGGCCGAACACTGAAGCTTTCTTT. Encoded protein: CASSPSGPNTEAFF.